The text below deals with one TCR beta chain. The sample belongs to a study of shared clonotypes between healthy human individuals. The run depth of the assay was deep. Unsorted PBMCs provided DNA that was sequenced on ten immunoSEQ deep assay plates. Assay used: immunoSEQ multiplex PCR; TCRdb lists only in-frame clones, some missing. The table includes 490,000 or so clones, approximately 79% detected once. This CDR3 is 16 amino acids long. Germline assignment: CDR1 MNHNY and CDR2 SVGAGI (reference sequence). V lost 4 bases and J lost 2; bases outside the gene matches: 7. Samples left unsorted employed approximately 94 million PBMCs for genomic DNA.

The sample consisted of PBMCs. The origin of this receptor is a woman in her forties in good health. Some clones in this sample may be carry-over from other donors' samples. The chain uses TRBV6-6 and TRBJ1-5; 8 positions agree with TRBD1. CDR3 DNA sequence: TGTGCCAGCAGTTTCCCGACAGGGGAGGGCAATCAGCCCCAGCATTTT. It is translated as CASSFPTGEGNQPQHF.